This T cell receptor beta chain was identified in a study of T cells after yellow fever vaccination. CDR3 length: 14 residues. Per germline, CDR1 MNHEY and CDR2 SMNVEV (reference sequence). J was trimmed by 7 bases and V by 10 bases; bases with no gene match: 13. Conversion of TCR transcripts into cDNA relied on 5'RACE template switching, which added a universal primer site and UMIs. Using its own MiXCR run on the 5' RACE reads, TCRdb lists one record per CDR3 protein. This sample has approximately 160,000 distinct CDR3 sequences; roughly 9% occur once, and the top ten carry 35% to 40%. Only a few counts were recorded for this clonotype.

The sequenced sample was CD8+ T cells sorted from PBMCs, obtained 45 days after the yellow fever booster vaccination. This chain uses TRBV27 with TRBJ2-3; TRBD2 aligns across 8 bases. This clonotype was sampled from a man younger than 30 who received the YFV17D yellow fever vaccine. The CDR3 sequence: CATTITGGVNTQYF. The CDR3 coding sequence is TGTGCCACCACTATAACCGGGGGGGTAAATACGCAGTATTTT.